This TCR beta chain was recorded in a study of shared clonotypes between healthy human individuals. Overall study findings and caveats: Sequencing depth was expected to affect clonotype sharing among donors.

Sequencing was performed on unsorted PBMC DNA using ten immunoSEQ deep assay plates. In the source study's methods: Filtering differed, since immunoSEQ gave only junction sequences and no quality scores. Measured with immunoSEQ multiplex PCR; TCRdb has only the in-frame clones, and not every one. V and J calls and clone size follow that table, whereas D and trimming were derived from the DNA. This sample has over 95,000 clones, with about 45% found just once. This clone has ten or more counts. What it binds is not known. Other DNA sequences within the sample encode an identical CDR3. The study drew all its donors from Caucasian adults living in Nashville, Tennessee. The sequence derives from a woman aged 40 to 50 in good health. Some clones in this sample may be carry-over from other donors' samples. The source material was PBMCs.

The CDR3 coding sequence is TGTGCCAGCAGCTCACAGGGTTACTATGGCTACACCTTC. Amino acids: CASSSQGYYGYTF. The chain joins TRBV13 to TRBJ1-2; D perhaps matches TRBD1 (6 bases). Trimming pared 4 bases from V and 3 bases from J, leaving 9 bases between. The germline gives CDR1 PRHDT, CDR2 FYEKMQ (reference sequence). The CDR3 totals 13 residues.